The 18 T cell receptor beta chains below all came from one sample that was sequenced in a study of OX40 agonist ivuxolimab in advanced cancers. The table came from immunoSEQ multiplex PCR; TCRdb's copy has only in-frame clones and leaves some out. The table lists some 45,000 clones, approximately 80% of them singletons. The sample was CD4+ or CD8+ T cells sorted from blood, taken in a trial of the OX40 agonist ivuxolimab. The receptors were sampled from an adult with an advanced solid tumor such as melanoma, head and neck, liver or kidney cancer.

V and J are TRBV7-2 and TRBJ2-3; D gene uncertain. Germline V lookup: CDR1 SGHTA, CDR2 FQGNSA. This CDR3 has 12 amino acids. The V gene lost 5 bases and the J gene lost 2 bases, with 5 bases spanning the gap. CDR3 amino acids: CASSPPTDTQYF. CDR3 DNA sequence: TGTGCCAGCAGCCCCCCCACAGATACGCAGTATTTT.

The chain employs TRBV2 and TRBJ1-2, with D perhaps matching TRBD1 (6 bases). Germline CDR1 reads SNHLY; CDR2 reads FYNNEI. This CDR3 is 13 amino acids long. The germline V and J ends were trimmed by 7 bases and 8 bases, with 17 bases remaining between them. CDR3 bases: TGTGCCAGCAAATTCAGGGGTCGAGAGGGCTACACCTTC. Amino acid sequence: CASKFRGREGYTF. The whole variable domain, remainder taken from reference TRBV2 and TRBJ1-2, is EPEVTQTPSHQVTQMGQEVILRCVPISNHLYFYWYRQILGQKVEFLVSFYNNEISEKSEIFDDQFSVERPDGSNFTLKIRSTKLEDSAMYFCASKFRGREGYTFGSGTRLTVV.

The V and J genes are TRBV25-1 and TRBJ1-1, with unresolved D. Germline lookup yields CDR1 MGHDK and CDR2 SYGVNS. The CDR3 runs 13 residues. Trimming removed 4 bases at V and 2 bases at J, with 8 bases between. The CDR3 reads CASSAPGNTEAFF. CDR3 DNA: TGTGCCAGCAGTGCTCCTGGTAACACTGAAGCTTTCTTT.

The chain employs TRBV5-6 and TRBJ1-1, with D unclear. The CDR3 length is 12 residues. Trimming removed 0 bases at V and 7 bases at J, with 7 bases between. Looked up from germline, CDR1 is SGHDT and CDR2 is YYEEEE. The CDR3 sequence: CASSLGTYEAFF. CDR3 in DNA: TGTGCCAGCAGCTTGGGCACCTATGAAGCTTTCTTT.

This clone has more than one count but fewer than ten. The chain carries TRBV7-9 and TRBJ1-3, with D uncertain. V lost 3 bases and J lost 3, with 0 bases in between. The CDR3 has 11 residues. CDR1 is SEHNR and CDR2 is FQNEAQ in the germline V gene (reference sequence). The CDR3 DNA sequence: TGTGCCAGCAGCTTTGGAAACACCATATATTTT. Protein product: CASSFGNTIYF.

This chain's CDR3 is CASSNRDRVAGELFF. CDR3 sequence (DNA): TGTGCCAGCAGCAACCGGGACAGGGTCGCCGGGGAGCTGTTTTTT. The gene calls are TRBV7-9 and TRBJ2-2; 9 positions agree with TRBD1. Looked up from germline, CDR1 is SEHNR and CDR2 is FQNEAQ (reference sequence). V trimming: 5 bases; J trimming: 6 bases; junction bases outside the gene matches: 7. This CDR3 has 15 residues. Combining the CDR3 with reference TRBV7-9 and TRBJ2-2 gives the whole variable domain DTGVSQNPRHKITKRGQNVTFRCDPISEHNRLYWYRQTLGQGPEFLTYFQNEAQLEKSRLLSDRFSAERPKGSFSTLEIQRTEQGDSAMYLCASSNRDRVAGELFFGEGSRLTVL.

CDR3 in DNA: TGCGCCAGCAGCTTTAGCGGGAGCTCGACAGATACGCAGTATTTT. Protein: CASSFSGSSTDTQYF. V gene TRBV5-1 combines with J gene TRBJ2-3; 9 bases map to TRBD2. Germline V gene sequence: CDR1 SGHRS, CDR2 YFSETQ. This CDR3 has 15 amino acids. V shed 2 bases and J 3 bases; nucleotides not matched to a gene: 4.

Turning to this clone: Other DNA sequences in the sample encode the same CDR3. The chain couples TRBV5-1 to TRBJ2-5, with 12 bases aligning to TRBD1. This CDR3 is 14 amino acids long. Trimming at V came to 4 bases and at J to 5 bases, leaving 3 bases not matched to a gene. Germline loops: CDR1 SGHRS, CDR2 YFSETQ. In nucleotides, the CDR3 is TGCGCCAGCAGCCTCGGGACAGGGGGCGAGACCCAGTACTTC. Protein: CASSLGTGGETQYF.

DNA of the CDR3: TGTGCCAGCAGCTTGACTGGGGTTAATTCACCCCTCCACTTT. Translating it yields CASSLTGVNSPLHF. The chain is built from TRBV5-4 and TRBJ1-6; the D is unclear. CDR1 and CDR2 (germline): SGHNT, YYREEE (reference sequence). The CDR3 covers 14 residues. V was shortened by 1 base and J by 6 bases, with 8 bases between the two germline ends.

The rearrangement links TRBV5-4 to TRBJ1-4, with D hard to call. This CDR3 has 15 residues. Germline V gene data show CDR1 as SGHNT and CDR2 as YYREEE (reference sequence). The V gene lost 0 bases and the J gene lost 5 bases, with 11 bases spanning the gap. The chain's CDR3 is CASSLEGRVNEKLFF. The CDR3 DNA is TGTGCCAGCAGCTTGGAAGGAAGAGTCAATGAAAAACTGTTTTTT.

V is TRBV7-2 and J is TRBJ2-7; the D is unclear. The V end was cut by 5 bases, the J end by 5 bases, with 13 bases between. This CDR3 spans 13 amino acids. CDR1 is SGHTA and CDR2 is FQGNSA in the germline V gene. The CDR3 loop reads CASSQGASHEQYF. CDR3 bases: TGTGCCAGCAGCCAAGGCGCCAGCCACGAGCAGTACTTC.

The chain links TRBV19 to TRBJ2-2, with TRBD1 matching over 7 bases. CDR1 and CDR2 from the germline V gene are LNHDA and SQIVND (reference sequence). J lost 4 bases, V lost 5 bases, and 4 bases had no gene match. There are 14 residues in the CDR3. The CDR3 DNA is TGTGCCAGTAGTCAAAACAGGGGCACCGGGGAGCTGTTTTTT. It encodes CASSQNRGTGELFF.

The CDR3 bases are TGCGCCAGCAGCCCCCTATCTCGAGGGGGGGGGAGCACAGATACGCAGTATTTT. Its translation is CASSPLSRGGGSTDTQYF. The rearrangement uses TRBV4-1 and TRBJ2-3, with D possibly TRBD2 on 7 matching bases. Trimming left V 4 bases short and J 0 bases short, with 20 bases between. This CDR3 comprises 18 residues. The germline CDR1 and CDR2 sequences are MGHRA and YSYEKL.

This clone was detected only a few times. The chain links TRBV7-2 to TRBJ1-1; D uncertain. This CDR3 is built from 16 residues. Germline CDR1 and CDR2: SGHTA and FQGNSA. V gave up 1 base and J gave up 0 bases, with 12 bases separating them. The CDR3 DNA follows: TGTGCCAGCAGCTTAGGGGGAGTGACGATGAACACTGAAGCTTTCTTT. This sequence encodes CASSLGGVTMNTEAFF.

V is TRBV5-6 and J is TRBJ2-1, with 7 bases lining up with TRBD2. The J segment lost 10 bases and the V segment lost 1 base, leaving 11 bases of the junction unmatched. The CDR3 is 15 residues long. Germline V gene data show CDR1 as SGHDT and CDR2 as YYEEEE. CDR3 in amino acids: CASSLSGAPINEQFF. In DNA, the CDR3 is TGTGCCAGCAGCTTGAGCGGGGCCCCAATCAACGAGCAGTTCTTC.

The J gene is TRBJ2-1, the V gene TRBV4-1; 10 bases line up with TRBD1. The trim removed 1 base at V and 9 bases at J, leaving 6 bases unmatched. The CDR3 has 15 amino acids. Looked up from germline, CDR1 is MGHRA and CDR2 is YSYEKL. The CDR3 DNA reads TGCGCCAGCAGCCAAGCTGACAGGGGGCGAGTTGAGCAGTTCTTC. This gives the protein CASSQADRGRVEQFF.

The V call is TRBV7-6, the J call TRBJ2-7; TRBD2 matches 7 bases. Germline V gives CDR1 SGHVS, CDR2 FNYEAQ. This CDR3 contains 15 residues. V lost 0 bases and J lost 3; bases outside the gene matches: 5. CDR3 region: CASSLAGSSGYEQYF. CDR3 sequence (DNA): TGTGCCAGCAGCTTAGCCGGTTCTAGCGGCTACGAGCAGTACTTC.

This clone has a single count. V and J are TRBV2 and TRBJ2-7, with 11 bases matching TRBD2. J gave up 1 base and V 6 bases, and 2 bases lay outside the gene matches. CDR3 length equals 14 residues. CDR1 is SNHLY and CDR2 is FYNNEI in the germline V gene. The CDR3 region has the DNA TGTGCCAGCAGGAGACTAGCGGGGTCCTACGAGCAGTACTTC. It translates to CASRRLAGSYEQYF.